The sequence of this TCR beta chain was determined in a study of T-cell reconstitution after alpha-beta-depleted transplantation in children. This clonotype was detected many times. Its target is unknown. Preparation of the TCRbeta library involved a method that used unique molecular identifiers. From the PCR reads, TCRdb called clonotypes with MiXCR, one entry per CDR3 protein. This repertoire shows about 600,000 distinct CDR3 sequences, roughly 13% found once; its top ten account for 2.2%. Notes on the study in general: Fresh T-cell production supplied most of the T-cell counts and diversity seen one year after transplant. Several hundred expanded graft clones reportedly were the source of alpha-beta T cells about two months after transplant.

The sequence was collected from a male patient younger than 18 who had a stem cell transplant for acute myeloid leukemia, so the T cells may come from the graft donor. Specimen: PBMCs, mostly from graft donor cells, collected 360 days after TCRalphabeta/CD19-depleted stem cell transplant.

CDR3 in amino acids: CASSQDATGSSYEQYF. In DNA form, the CDR3 reads TGCGCCAGCAGCCAAGATGCGACAGGGTCATCCTACGAGCAGTACTTC. The chain carries TRBV4-3 and TRBJ2-7; TRBD1 aligns across 7 bases. There are 16 residues in the CDR3. Germline lookup yields CDR1 LGHNA and CDR2 YSLEER. V shed 0 bases and J 1 base; nucleotides not matched to a gene: 6.